This record concerns one T cell receptor (beta chain) sequence. Using immunoSEQ multiplex PCR, the repertoire was profiled, and TCRdb retains in-frame clones only, with some absent. The table has under 300,000 clones, roughly 80% seen once. This specimen belongs to a study of control samples from healthy donors and cancer patients. The specimen was PBMCs. The receptor's source is a woman aged 55-75 years with lung cancer.

DNA of the CDR3: TGTGCCAGTAGTATAAGTCAGGGGAGGCAGCCCCAGCATTTT. Protein sequence: CASSISQGRQPQHF. The chain couples TRBV19 to TRBJ1-5; D might be TRBD1 (6 bases). The ends were cut back, 2 bases at V and 7 bases at J, with 12 bases in the middle. From germline, CDR1 is LNHDA and CDR2 SQIVND (reference sequence). The CDR3 sequence is 14 residues long.